This paragraph covers one T cell receptor beta chain sequence. These data belong to a study of blood T cell repertoires in COVID-19. In the original processing: The authors estimated nucleated cell counts from reference gene primer amplification. Method: immunoSEQ multiplex PCR; TCRdb's copy keeps in-frame clones and lacks some. For V, J and clone size, that table is used; D and trimming come from the DNA. The sample records 340,000 or so clones, around 88% being singletons. The receptor comes from a man younger than 40 with active or convalescent COVID-19. The source material was peripheral blood.

The CDR3, as DNA: TGTGCCAGCAGCTCCAGGGTTCGGGAGCAGTTCTTC. Translated: CASSSRVREQFF. The V call is TRBV13, the J call TRBJ2-1; TRBD1 might be the D (5 bases). V gave up 4 bases and J gave up 10 bases, with 11 bases separating them. The CDR3 covers 12 residues. The V gene's germline CDR1 is PRHDT and CDR2 FYEKMQ (reference sequence).